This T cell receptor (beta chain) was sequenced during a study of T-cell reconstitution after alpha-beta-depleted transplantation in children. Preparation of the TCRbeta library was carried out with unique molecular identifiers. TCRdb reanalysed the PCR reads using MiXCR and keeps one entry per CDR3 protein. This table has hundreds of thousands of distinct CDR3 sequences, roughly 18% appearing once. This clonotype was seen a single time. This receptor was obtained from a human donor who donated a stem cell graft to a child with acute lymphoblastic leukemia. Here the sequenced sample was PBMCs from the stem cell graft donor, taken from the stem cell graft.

The CDR3 DNA reads as TGTGCCAGCAGTATAGCAGACGAGCAGTACTTC. As protein: CASSIADEQYF. The rearrangement joins TRBV27 to TRBJ2-7; D ambiguous. This CDR3 has 11 residues. Per the germline V gene, CDR1 is MNHEY and CDR2 is SMNVEV (reference sequence). Trimming shortened V by 5 bases and J by 5 bases, and 7 bases separated the two germline ends.